Shown below are 29 T cell receptor beta chains from a single sample sequenced in a study of shared clonotypes between healthy human individuals. Libraries were prepared by immunoSEQ multiplex PCR; TCRdb keeps only in-frame clonotypes and omits some of them. Among nearly 2 million clones listed, about 94% were seen once. Naive-designated CD8 cells lacked CD45RO, were positively enriched for CCR7, and omitted terminally differentiated effector memory CD45RA+ cells. The sequencing input was naive CD8+ T cells sorted from blood. The origin of the receptors is a young man in good health.

The chain recombines TRBV4-3 with TRBJ1-2; 8 bases are a match to TRBD1. This CDR3 contains 15 residues. V lost 1 base to trimming and J lost 3 bases; unmatched junction nucleotides: 4. Germline lookup yields CDR1 LGHNA and CDR2 YSLEER. Written as DNA, the CDR3 is TGCGCCAGCAGCCAAGTCCCAGGGGGCTACTATGGCTACACCTTC. Translation gives CASSQVPGGYYGYTF.

This sequence joins TRBV5-6 and TRBJ2-7, with 11 bases lining up with TRBD1. Germline V gene sequence: CDR1 SGHDT, CDR2 YYEEEE. V was clipped by 2 bases and J by 0 bases; unmatched bases: 1. The CDR3 is made up of 15 amino acids. CDR3 amino acids: CASSFGQGASYEQYF. Here the CDR3 DNA reads TGTGCCAGCAGCTTTGGACAGGGGGCCTCCTACGAGCAGTACTTC.

The chain uses TRBV2 and TRBJ2-7, with unresolved D. Germline V gives CDR1 SNHLY, CDR2 FYNNEI. This CDR3 contains 15 residues. V lost 2 bases and J 0 bases, leaving 11 bases between the germline ends. CDR3 DNA sequence: TGTGCCAGCAGTGAAAGGCTAATAAACTCCTACGAGCAGTACTTC. Residues: CASSERLINSYEQYF. The full variable domain, with the rest looked up from reference TRBV2 and TRBJ2-7, is EPEVTQTPSHQVTQMGQEVILRCVPISNHLYFYWYRQILGQKVEFLVSFYNNEISEKSEIFDDQFSVERPDGSNFTLKIRSTKLEDSAMYFCASSERLINSYEQYFGPGTRLTVT.

The chain couples TRBV14 to TRBJ2-3; 11 bases map to TRBD2. The CDR3 runs to 13 residues. Per the germline V gene, CDR1 is SGHDN and CDR2 is FVKESK. The V gene end was trimmed by 7 bases and the J gene end by 5 bases; junction bases not matched to a gene: 2. Here the CDR3 DNA reads TGTGCCAGCAAACTAGCGGGAGTAGATACGCAGTATTTT. Translated, it gives CASKLAGVDTQYF.

On this clone: Distinct nucleotide sequences in the sample also encode this CDR3. The CDR3 spells CASSSDRVSGNTIYF. The CDR3 DNA follows: TGTGCCAGCAGCTCCGACAGGGTCTCAGGAAACACCATATATTTT. This chain joins TRBV5-4 and TRBJ1-3, with TRBD1 identical over 7 bases. The CDR3 sequence is 15 residues long. Germline CDR1 reads SGHNT; CDR2 reads YYREEE (reference sequence). Trimming removed 3 bases from V and 4 bases from J; junction bases left unmatched: 7.

The chain uses TRBV4-3 and TRBJ2-7, with 11 positions matching TRBD2. From germline, CDR1 is LGHNA and CDR2 YSLEER. Trimming removed 0 bases from V and 5 bases from J; junction bases left unmatched: 6. This CDR3 spans 16 amino acids. The CDR3 reads CASSQDSGRGLNEQYF. DNA for the CDR3: TGCGCCAGCAGCCAAGATAGCGGGAGGGGTCTTAACGAGCAGTACTTC.

The V call is TRBV4-1, the J call TRBJ1-3; the match to TRBD1 covers 7 bases. Germline values: CDR1 MGHRA, CDR2 YSYEKL. V lost 2 bases, J lost 2 bases, and 9 bases stayed unmatched. The CDR3 covers 17 residues. CDR3 bases: TGCGCCAGCAGCCAACCCCCCACAGGGGAACCTGGAAACACCATATATTTT. Residues: CASSQPPTGEPGNTIYF.

The chain joins TRBV10-1 to TRBJ2-3; D gene uncertain. The CDR3 covers 15 residues. V lost 5 bases and J lost 1, with 13 bases in between. Germline assignment: CDR1 WNHNN and CDR2 SYGVQD (reference sequence). The CDR3 reads CASSMASTRTDTQYF. CDR3 DNA: TGCGCCAGCAGTATGGCGAGTACTCGCACAGATACGCAGTATTTT.

This chain links TRBV6-5 with TRBJ1-1; D is possibly TRBD1 (5 bases). CDR1 MNHEY and CDR2 SVGAGI come from the germline V gene. The CDR3 loop spans 15 amino acids. Between the trimmed V and J ends, which lost 4 bases and 3 bases, there was a span of 15 bases. CDR3 sequence: CASSLGEVGYTEAFF. Here the CDR3 DNA reads TGTGCCAGCAGTTTAGGGGAGGTCGGGTACACTGAAGCTTTCTTT.

This chain uses TRBV7-9 with TRBJ2-3; D gene unclear. Looked up from germline, CDR1 is SEHNR and CDR2 is FQNEAQ (reference sequence). This CDR3 has 15 amino acids. V was pared by 5 bases and J by 4 bases, with 16 bases between. This CDR3 reads CASSHPYARPDTQYF. CDR3 nucleotides: TGTGCCAGCAGCCACCCCTATGCTAGACCAGATACGCAGTATTTT.

V usage is TRBV9 and J usage is TRBJ1-1; 10 nucleotides agree with TRBD1. The CDR3 is made up of 14 amino acids. Germline values: CDR1 SGDLS, CDR2 YYNGEE. Trimming at V came to 0 bases and at J to 6 bases, leaving 2 bases not matched to a gene. CDR3 DNA: TGTGCCAGCAGCGTAGGGGACAGGGGTTCTGAAGCTTTCTTT. It is translated as CASSVGDRGSEAFF.

This clone was seen only once. V and J are TRBV6-1 and TRBJ2-1; 7 bases line up with TRBD2. V dropped 0 bases and J dropped 6; count of bases not matched to a gene: 14. Germline V gives CDR1 MNHNS, CDR2 SASEGT. The CDR3 is made up of 18 amino acids. This CDR3 is CASSEALPWHWGGNEQFF. CDR3 bases: TGTGCCAGCAGTGAAGCGCTACCTTGGCATTGGGGGGGCAATGAGCAGTTCTTC.

The chain recombines TRBV7-2 with TRBJ1-2, with 10 bases identical to TRBD1. The CDR3 sequence is 14 residues long. Germline assignment: CDR1 SGHTA and CDR2 FQGNSA. Trimming cost V 5 bases and J 5 bases; bases outside gene matches: 5. CDR3 protein: CASSPGQGGYGYTF. The CDR3, as DNA: TGTGCCAGCAGCCCCGGACAGGGGGGGTATGGCTACACCTTC.

The chain links TRBV6-6 to TRBJ2-7; 8 positions agree with TRBD2. The V and J ends lost 4 bases and 2 bases, in that order; junction bases with no gene match: 7. The CDR3 runs to 15 residues. CDR1 MNHNY and CDR2 SVGAGI come from the germline V gene (reference sequence). CDR3 in amino acids: CASSSLAGPTYEQYF. In DNA, the CDR3 is TGTGCCAGCAGTTCCCTAGCGGGCCCGACCTACGAGCAGTACTTC.

This chain links TRBV28 with TRBJ1-1; D possibly corresponds to TRBD1 (6 bases). The CDR3 consists of 14 residues. The germline V gene encodes CDR1 MDHEN and CDR2 SYDVKM. V lost 4 bases, J lost 6 bases, and 15 bases lay in between. The DNA of the CDR3 is TGTGCCAGCAGTTCATTATCAGGGGAGGCTGAAGCTTTCTTT. This encodes CASSSLSGEAEAFF.

The chain uses TRBV7-9 and TRBJ2-7, with a tentative D call TRBD1 (6 bases). The germline gives CDR1 SEHNR, CDR2 FQNEAQ (reference sequence). The V end was cut by 2 bases, the J end by 4 bases, with 12 bases between. The CDR3 is 14 residues long. CDR3 sequence: CASSLSAGVYEQYF. The CDR3 DNA is TGTGCCAGCAGCTTATCGGCAGGGGTGTACGAGCAGTACTTC. Variable domain in full (rest from reference TRBV7-9 and TRBJ2-7): DTGVSQNPRHKITKRGQNVTFRCDPISEHNRLYWYRQTLGQGPEFLTYFQNEAQLEKSRLLSDRFSAERPKGSFSTLEIQRTEQGDSAMYLCASSLSAGVYEQYFGPGTRLTVT.

The genes are TRBV28 and TRBJ2-5, with 15 bases aligning to TRBD2. This CDR3 region has 18 residues. Germline V lookup: CDR1 MDHEN, CDR2 SYDVKM. Unmatched junction bases numbered 8, after V lost 4 bases and J lost 2 bases. The CDR3 loop is CASSSRTSGGAIQETQYF. In nucleotides, the CDR3 is TGTGCCAGCAGTTCTAGGACTAGCGGGGGGGCCATTCAAGAGACCCAGTACTTC.

This chain joins TRBV6-5 and TRBJ2-7; TRBD2 matches 15 bases. Per germline, CDR1 MNHEY and CDR2 SVGAGI. The CDR3 loop spans 14 amino acids. V dropped 5 bases and J dropped 4; count of bases not matched to a gene: 0. This CDR3 is CASSGTSGGYEQYF. The CDR3 DNA sequence: TGTGCCAGCAGTGGGACTAGCGGGGGGTACGAGCAGTACTTC.

CDR3 nucleotides: TGTGCCAGCAGCTCGGACAGGGGCAATGAGCAGTTCTTC. Translating it yields CASSSDRGNEQFF. This sequence joins TRBV11-2 and TRBJ2-1; TRBD1 aligns across 9 bases. CDR1 and CDR2 (germline): SGHAT, FQNNGV. The length of the CDR3 is 13 residues. V lost 4 bases, J lost 6 bases, and 1 base stayed unmatched.

This sequence joins TRBV5-4 and TRBJ2-7, with unresolved D. Between the trimmed V and J ends, which lost 0 bases and 4 bases, there was a span of 11 bases. CDR1 SGHNT and CDR2 YYREEE come from the germline V gene (reference sequence). The CDR3 extends over 14 amino acids. CDR3 DNA sequence: TGTGCCAGCAGCTTGGGGGCCCACCCTTACGAGCAGTACTTC. Protein sequence: CASSLGAHPYEQYF.

The V and J genes are TRBV27 and TRBJ1-5; no clear D gene. Trimming shortened V by 2 bases and J by 9 bases, and 11 bases separated the two germline ends. The germline gives CDR1 MNHEY, CDR2 SMNVEV (reference sequence). The CDR3 is made up of 13 amino acids. The CDR3 is CASSLEGLMPQHF. CDR3 coding DNA: TGTGCCAGCAGTTTAGAAGGTCTCATGCCCCAGCATTTT.

In this sample, this clone turned up a few times. The gene calls are TRBV6-5 and TRBJ1-5, with D unresolved. This CDR3 spans 13 amino acids. V lost 4 bases, J lost 5 bases, and 9 bases lay in between. Germline V lookup: CDR1 MNHEY, CDR2 SVGAGI. CDR3: CASSFEQHQPQHF. Written as DNA, the CDR3 is TGTGCCAGCAGTTTCGAACAGCATCAGCCCCAGCATTTT.

This chain uses TRBV23-1 with TRBJ1-3; D ambiguous. TRBV23-1 is filed as an ORF, its function uncertain. The CDR3 covers 14 residues. V lost 8 bases and J lost 0, with 11 bases in between. The CDR3 protein is CASRGFPSGNTIYF. The CDR3 coding sequence is TGCGCCAGCCGAGGCTTCCCCTCTGGAAACACCATATATTTT.

This rearrangement joins TRBV27 to TRBJ2-5; D gene ambiguous. Germline CDR1 and CDR2: MNHEY and SMNVEV (reference sequence). This CDR3 has 16 amino acids. The V and J ends lost 0 bases and 2 bases respectively, with 13 bases between them. As DNA, the CDR3 is TGTGCCAGCAGTTTATCGTTGGCGACCGGGCAAGAGACCCAGTACTTC. Protein sequence: CASSLSLATGQETQYF.

The chain is built from TRBV28 and TRBJ2-7, with TRBD2 as a possible D gene (5 bases). V gave up 1 base and J gave up 7 bases, with 11 bases separating them. Germline CDR1 reads MDHEN; CDR2 reads SYDVKM. The CDR3 sequence is 13 residues long. CDR3 sequence (DNA): TGTGCCAGCAGTTTATACGGGGTTGGGGAGCAGTACTTC. It translates to CASSLYGVGEQYF.

This chain connects TRBV6-5 to TRBJ2-1; D is ambiguous. This CDR3 is 16 amino acids long. Germline V gene sequence: CDR1 MNHEY, CDR2 SVGAGI. Trimming stripped 0 bases from V and 1 base from J, with 10 bases between. The CDR3 sequence is CASSYSSWGSYNEQFF. The CDR3 DNA follows: TGTGCCAGCAGTTACTCGAGTTGGGGTTCCTACAATGAGCAGTTCTTC.

The gene calls are TRBV27 and TRBJ2-3; tentative D call: TRBD2 (5 bases). Germline V gene lookup returns CDR1 MNHEY and CDR2 SMNVEV (reference sequence). Trimming took off 6 bases at V and 2 bases at J, with 6 bases between the two ends. This CDR3 is 12 amino acids long. Here the CDR3 reads CASRGDTDTQYF. CDR3 DNA: TGTGCCAGCAGGGGAGACACAGATACGCAGTATTTT.

Regarding this clone: The same CDR3 also results from other DNA sequences found in this sample. The V and J genes are TRBV7-9 and TRBJ2-1; D remains unclear. This CDR3 is built from 14 residues. The V gene lost 1 base and the J gene lost 4 bases, with 8 bases spanning the gap. The germline gives CDR1 SEHNR, CDR2 FQNEAQ (reference sequence). CDR3 sequence reads: CASSLEGLYNEQFF. DNA of the CDR3: TGTGCCAGCAGCTTAGAGGGCCTTTACAATGAGCAGTTCTTC.

The chain employs TRBV9 and TRBJ2-5; TRBD1 might be the D (6 bases). V lost 3 bases, J lost 2 bases, and 17 bases lay in between. Germline CDR1 and CDR2: SGDLS and YYNGEE. This CDR3 contains 16 residues. Here the CDR3 DNA reads TGTGCCAGCAGCGAGGACAGCGTCCTCACTCAAGAGACCCAGTACTTC. It yields the protein CASSEDSVLTQETQYF.